This entry features one T cell receptor (beta chain) sequence. Its antigen is still unknown. The sample is drawn from a study of T cell responses to AZD1222 COVID-19 vaccine. Deletions cut 0 bases from V and 5 bases from J, with 10 bases between. From germline, CDR1 is MNHEY and CDR2 SVGAGI. There are 14 residues in the CDR3. Some clones are missing from TCRdb's copy, which holds only in-frame ones; the method was immunoSEQ multiplex PCR. This sample has just under 150,000 clones, with around nine tenths found just once. Study results and caveats: Sampling captured repertoires only after the peak T cell response. Receipt of two AZD1222 doses was followed by a rise in Spike-specific TCR breadth and depth. Donors in the cohort were predominantly white British and more often female, and clonal diversity was possibly underestimated.

The origin of this receptor is an adult who received the AZD1222 COVID-19 vaccine. The V gene is TRBV6-5, the J gene TRBJ1-2, with TRBD1 as a possible D gene (6 bases). Sequences were derived from peripheral blood, sampled 28 days after the second AZD1222 dose. The CDR3 reads CASSYSGRGYGYTF. CDR3 coding DNA: TGTGCCAGCAGTTACTCGGGCAGGGGTTATGGCTACACCTTC.